This T cell receptor beta chain was found in a study of shared clonotypes between healthy human individuals. CD8 cells regarded as naive lacked CD45RO, were positively chosen for CCR7, and omitted terminally differentiated effector memory CD45RA+ cells. TCRdb's copy holds only in-frame clones and misses some; the assay was immunoSEQ multiplex PCR. Of some 2 million clones in the sample, roughly 94% were seen once. The germline gives CDR1 MNHEY, CDR2 SVGAGI. The CDR3 is 15 residues long. V was pared by 2 bases and J by 4 bases, with 14 bases between. This chain connects TRBV6-5 to TRBJ1-1; the D gene is possibly TRBD1 (6 bases). Sequenced: naive CD8+ T cells sorted from blood. The receptor comes from a man in his late teens or twenties in good health. The CDR3 DNA sequence: TGTGCCAGCAGTTACATGGCAGGGGAGCCCACTGAAGCTTTCTTT. It translates to CASSYMAGEPTEAFF.